These 19 T cell receptor beta chains were sequenced from one sample in a study of CD8+ T cells in alopecia areata. Treatment noted: oral pan-JAK inhibitor, 5-10 mg twice daily. RNA extraction and reverse transcription yielded cDNA as sequencing template. Some clones are missing from TCRdb's copy, which holds only in-frame ones; the method was immunoSEQ multiplex PCR. Among around 210,000 clones listed, 50% to 75% were seen once. Sequencing was performed on CD4+ T cells sorted from blood, taken at week 4, from a patient treated with tofacitinib. These receptors were collected from a human donor with alopecia areata.

The CDR3 nucleotides read TGTGCCAGCAGCAAGAGGGGGGGAGGATCACCCCTCCACTTT. It yields the protein CASSKRGGGSPLHF. J is TRBJ1-6 and V is TRBV5-4, with a possible D match to TRBD1 (6 bases). The V gene lost 4 bases and the J gene lost 10 bases, with 15 bases spanning the gap. Germline CDR1 reads SGHNT; CDR2 reads YYREEE (reference sequence). The CDR3 is 14 residues long.

This clone was observed a handful of times. CDR3 DNA: TGCGCCAGCAGCCAAGATGAGGTCGGGTATGGCTACACCTTC. This sequence encodes CASSQDEVGYGYTF. V is TRBV4-3 and J is TRBJ1-2, with unresolved D. The ends were cut back, 0 bases at V and 5 bases at J, with 10 bases in the middle. Germline values: CDR1 LGHNA, CDR2 YSLEER. The CDR3 extends over 14 amino acids.

This sequence joins TRBV14 and TRBJ2-3; perhaps TRBD2 as D (5 bases). This CDR3 spans 13 amino acids. Germline V gene lookup returns CDR1 SGHDN and CDR2 FVKESK. V lost 4 bases and J lost 1, with 6 bases in between. The CDR3 DNA follows: TGTGCCAGCAGCCCCGGGGGCACAGATACGCAGTATTTT. Protein sequence: CASSPGGTDTQYF.

In its sample, this clone was seen a few times. This chain links TRBV2 with TRBJ2-2; D call uncertain. Trimming cost V 5 bases and J 6 bases, with 7 bases left between them. The CDR3 sequence is 12 residues long. Germline V gene data show CDR1 as SNHLY and CDR2 as FYNNEI. CDR3 residues: CASSHPAGELFF. As DNA, the CDR3 is TGTGCCAGCAGTCACCCCGCCGGGGAGCTGTTTTTT.

The chain recombines TRBV5-4 with TRBJ2-5, with a possible D match to TRBD2 (7 bases). In germline, CDR1 is SGHNT, CDR2 YYREEE (reference sequence). V was cut by 5 bases and J by 6 bases, with 20 bases left in between. CDR3 size: 15 residues. For the CDR3, the DNA is TGTGCCAGCAGGTCCGGGGGGCGGGGGCCACAGACCCAGTACTTC. Translation gives CASRSGGRGPQTQYF.

The J gene is TRBJ2-5, the V gene TRBV29-1; maybe TRBD1 (5 bases). The germline CDR1 and CDR2 sequences are SQVTM and ANQGSEA. V was pared by 2 bases and J by 6 bases, with 16 bases between. This CDR3 comprises 14 residues. CDR3 nucleotides: TGCAGCGTTGAAACGGGCCAGGGCAGGAAGACCCAGTACTTC. Translation: CSVETGQGRKTQYF. Supplemented by reference TRBV29-1 and TRBJ2-5, the full variable domain reads SAVISQKPSRDICQRGTSLTIQCQVDSQVTMMFWYRQQPGQSLTLIATANQGSEATYESGFVIDKFPISRPNLTFSTLTVSNMSPEDSSIYLCSVETGQGRKTQYFGPGTRLLVL.

The J gene is TRBJ1-2, the V gene TRBV29-1; D not certain. This CDR3 is built from 12 residues. The germline gives CDR1 SQVTM, CDR2 ANQGSEA. V lost 6 bases and J lost 6, with 14 bases in between. CDR3 region: CSVSSALHGYTF. The CDR3, as DNA: TGCAGCGTCTCTTCGGCCCTCCATGGCTACACCTTC.

The V and J genes are TRBV4-1 and TRBJ2-3; the match to TRBD1 covers 11 bases. J was trimmed by 4 bases and V by 4 bases; bases with no gene match: 7. The CDR3 extends over 16 amino acids. Per the germline V gene, CDR1 is MGHRA and CDR2 is YSYEKL. In nucleotides, the CDR3 is TGCGCCAGCAGCCCAAGTCCGGGACAGGGGGCAGATACGCAGTATTTT. Translation: CASSPSPGQGADTQYF.

The chain has TRBV2 and TRBJ1-5; D gene uncertain. V was cut by 5 bases and J by 7 bases, with 9 bases left in between. The CDR3 spans 12 residues. Germline loops: CDR1 SNHLY, CDR2 FYNNEI. CDR3 DNA sequence: TGTGCCAGCAGTCGGTCTGGACAGCCCCAGCATTTT. Translating it yields CASSRSGQPQHF.

The chain couples TRBV5-1 to TRBJ2-1; D unresolved. V lost 1 base and J 1 base, leaving 12 bases between the germline ends. This CDR3 contains 16 residues. CDR1 SGHRS and CDR2 YFSETQ come from the germline V gene. CDR3 amino acids: CASSLSARRSYNEQFF. DNA of the CDR3: TGCGCCAGCAGCTTGTCAGCCCGCCGGTCCTACAATGAGCAGTTCTTC.

The J gene is TRBJ1-2, the V gene TRBV29-1; no definite D call. The germline V gene has CDR1 SQVTM and CDR2 ANQGSEA. This CDR3 contains 11 residues. Trimming cost V 5 bases and J 1 base, with 5 bases left between them. CDR3 in amino acids: CSVISNYGYTF. The CDR3 DNA sequence: TGCAGCGTTATCAGTAACTATGGCTACACCTTC.

In this sample, this clone turned up a few times. The V call is TRBV11-3, the J call TRBJ2-1; perhaps TRBD2 as D (5 bases). The V and J ends lost 1 base and 0 bases respectively, with 7 bases between them. The CDR3 contains 15 residues. Germline V gene sequence: CDR1 SGHNT, CDR2 YENEEA. The CDR3 here is CASSLGGSSYNEQFF. For the CDR3, the DNA is TGTGCCAGCAGCTTAGGAGGGAGCTCCTACAATGAGCAGTTCTTC.

This chain links TRBV10-3 with TRBJ2-1; no clear D gene. Trimming took 3 bases from V and 5 from J, leaving 11 bases between them. The CDR3 has 14 residues. Germline V gene data show CDR1 as ENHRY and CDR2 as SYGVKD. The CDR3 nucleotides read TGTGCCATCAGTGATTTGGGAAGGGACAATGAGCAGTTCTTC. Amino acid sequence: CAISDLGRDNEQFF.

This chain links TRBV29-1 with TRBJ2-1, with D perhaps TRBD1 or TRBD2 (5 bases each). Germline CDR1 SQVTM, CDR2 ANQGSEA. V was pared by 5 bases and J by 6 bases, with 11 bases between. There are 12 residues in the CDR3. In DNA, the CDR3 is TGCAGCGTTACCGGGGCGTTCAATGAGCAGTTCTTC. Translation gives CSVTGAFNEQFF.

This clone has only one observation. The genes are TRBV25-1 and TRBJ2-2, with D perhaps matching TRBD1 or TRBD2 (6 bases each). Trimming took off 3 bases at V and 4 bases at J, with 12 bases between the two ends. CDR3 size: 15 residues. Germline lookup yields CDR1 MGHDK and CDR2 SYGVNS. The CDR3 DNA sequence: TGTGCCAGCAGTGACCCCGGGGGCGCCACCGGGGAGCTGTTTTTT. Translation gives CASSDPGGATGELFF.

This clone was seen only a few times. The V call is TRBV29-1, the J call TRBJ1-2; 10 bases align to TRBD1. V was clipped by 2 bases and J by 8 bases; unmatched bases: 5. The length of the CDR3 is 13 residues. Germline lookup yields CDR1 SQVTM and CDR2 ANQGSEA. CDR3 bases: TGCAGCGTTGAACCCGGGACAGGGGACGGCTACACCTTC. Translating gives CSVEPGTGDGYTF.

The genes are TRBV11-2 and TRBJ2-5; 9 bases match TRBD2. The germline CDR1 and CDR2 sequences are SGHAT and FQNNGV. Trimming cost V 5 bases and J 1 base; bases outside gene matches: 2. CDR3 length: 14 residues. CDR3: CASSLAGFQETQYF. The CDR3 DNA is TGTGCCAGCAGCCTAGCGGGGTTCCAAGAGACCCAGTACTTC. The variable domain in full, with the rest retrieved from reference TRBV11-2 and TRBJ2-5, is EAGVAQSPRYKIIEKRQSVAFWCNPISGHATLYWYQQILGQGPKLLIQFQNNGVVDDSQLPKDRFSAERLKGVDSTLKIQPAKLEDSAVYLCASSLAGFQETQYFGPGTRLLVL.

This chain uses TRBV2 with TRBJ2-7; D gene uncertain. This CDR3 region has 11 residues. Germline lookup yields CDR1 SNHLY and CDR2 FYNNEI. V was pared by 3 bases and J by 6 bases, with 6 bases between. The CDR3 loop reads CASSEQVEQYF. As DNA, the CDR3 is TGTGCCAGCAGTGAGCAGGTCGAGCAGTACTTC.

This chain links TRBV7-9 with TRBJ1-1; TRBD1 matches 9 bases. The CDR3 totals 15 residues. Trimming took 5 bases from V and 2 from J; bases not matched to a gene: 6. Germline V gives CDR1 SEHNR, CDR2 FQNEAQ (reference sequence). The CDR3 protein is CASSSPGQGNTEAFF. The CDR3 nucleotides read TGTGCCAGCAGCAGCCCGGGACAGGGAAACACTGAAGCTTTCTTT.